Listed here is a single T cell receptor beta chain. This clone's antigen is unknown. Base qualities are missing; no much larger clone stands one base away. Using bias-controlled multiplex PCR with the immunoSEQ v3 hsTCRB kit, the TCR beta CDR3 regions were amplified from genomic DNA. TCR libraries were sequenced on an Illumina NextSeq 500 to some 2.2 million read pairs for survey level or roughly 4.5-6.5 million for deep level. As for the authors' bioinformatics: V, D and J genes were assigned, non-productive sequences were removed, and clonality was reported by immunoSEQ Analyzer software. Repertoires of infused TIL and blood were compared using productive Simpson clonality and the Morisita overlap index of productive TRB rearrangements. The absolute count of a clonotype in blood was estimated by multiplying the lymphocyte count by the CD3+ fraction and by the productive frequency of the clone. The clones in this table, taken by TCRdb from immuneACCESS, are in-frame only. Not every clone is retained; where verified, under half of the shortfall comes from an unresolved V gene, and the cause of the rest is unknown. That table supplies the V and J calls and clone size; D and trimming were determined from the DNA. Here the sample has about 52,000 clones; around 80% occur a single time. The top ten clones comprise 4% to 5.5% of the sample.

This entry belongs to a study of TIL therapy for anti-PD-1-resistant metastatic lung cancer (dated by TCRdb to the early 2020s). In terms of the full investigation: Before any PD-1/PD-L1 blockade was given, tumors were harvested, nivolumab was then administered, and patients who progressed went on to receive lymphodepletion, an infusion of expanded TIL, and IL-2. Among the enrolled patients, the median age was approximately 54 years (range about 35-75), and the median tumor PD-L1 proportion score was approximately 5.9%. A median non-synonymous tumor mutation burden of 1.5 mutations per megabase was determined across the cohort by whole-exome sequencing. The cohort was composed predominantly of lung adenocarcinoma, with a few EGFR-mutant and two ALK-rearranged tumors included, and half of patients were identified as current or former smokers. T cell receptor beta sequencing of tumor and peripheral blood served to follow clonotypes across the tumor, the expanded TIL product, and serial blood samples. Paper-wide results and their limitations: The study protocol defined all tumor marker inferences as exploratory. Clonotypes from the infused TIL partially replaced the baseline peripheral repertoire and then declined over months, and persistence showed no apparent association with response. The cohort was highly selected, with more treatment-naive, never-smoker and oncogene-addicted patients than typical, limiting generalizability.

A distance of 13 bases separates the germline ends of V and J, which lose 4 bases and 0 bases respectively. Spanning cysteine to phenylalanine, the CDR3 consists of 16 amino acids. Solely the CDR3 DNA is kept, with 48 bases framed from the first base. CDR1 SGHDN and CDR2 FVKESK were looked up in the germline V gene. This specimen's time point label, per the study, means: pre-treatment sample, taken before nivolumab and TIL therapy. Between October 2017 and early 2020, a dual-center phase I trial enrolled adults who had stage 4 NSCLC. Samples came from a single-arm, open-label phase I trial of tumor-infiltrating lymphocyte therapy with nivolumab in advanced non-small cell lung cancer. Mononuclear cells from blood collected in EDTA tubes were isolated on a Ficoll gradient and snap-frozen as pellets, and DNA was then extracted using a Qiagen mini-prep kit.

The specimen comprised blood, sampled at baseline. This TCR came from a woman aged 30-79 years with non-small cell lung cancer. The rearranged segments are TRBV14 and TRBJ2-1, with the D gene not clear enough to name. The nucleotide sequence is TGTGCCAGCAGCCCCCTTGGCCATCCCTCCTACAATGAGCAGTTCTTC. It specifies CASSPLGHPSYNEQFF.